Below, 11 T cell receptor beta chains from the same sample are listed, as sequenced in a study of T cell changes during pregnancy in multiple sclerosis. Clones were sequenced by immunoSEQ multiplex PCR, and TCRdb holds only the in-frame ones, with some missing. Among 50,000 to 65,000 clones listed, roughly 96% were seen once. The sequencing here drew on CD8+ T cells from peripheral blood mononuclear cells, taken after pregnancy. The receptors derive from a female donor with multiple sclerosis, enrolled in a pregnancy study.

J is TRBJ1-5 and V is TRBV15; 7 nucleotides line up with TRBD1. Trimming cost V 5 bases and J 4 bases; bases outside gene matches: 11. Germline lookup yields CDR1 LNHNV and CDR2 YYDKDF (reference sequence). The CDR3 covers 16 residues. CDR3: CATSSTGQTGNQPQHF. The CDR3 nucleotides read TGTGCCACCAGCTCAACGGGACAGACTGGAAATCAGCCCCAGCATTTT. The whole variable domain, remainder taken from reference TRBV15 and TRBJ1-5, is DAMVIQNPRYQVTQFGKPVTLSCSQTLNHNVMYWYQQKSSQAPKLLFHYYDKDFNNEADTPDNFQSRRPNTSFCFLDIRSPGLGDTAMYLCATSSTGQTGNQPQHFGDGTRLSIL.

The chain combines TRBV7-9 with TRBJ1-4, with a weak D call TRBD1 (5 bases). Trimming took 5 bases from V and 6 from J, leaving 16 bases between them. Germline values: CDR1 SEHNR, CDR2 FQNEAQ (reference sequence). The CDR3 runs to 15 residues. The CDR3 sequence is CASSHQGGEDEKLFF. The CDR3 nucleotides read TGTGCCAGCAGCCACCAGGGTGGGGAGGATGAAAAACTGTTTTTT.

The chain employs TRBV27 and TRBJ2-1, with D uncertain. V lost 3 bases to trimming and J lost 0 bases, with 15 bases between them. The CDR3 runs to 17 residues. CDR1 and CDR2 (germline): MNHEY, SMNVEV (reference sequence). In DNA form, the CDR3 reads TGTGCCAGCAGTTTCTATTTTGGTTCAAGCTCCTACAATGAGCAGTTCTTC. Its translation: CASSFYFGSSSYNEQFF.

The rearrangement uses TRBV7-9 and TRBJ2-3; unclear D gene. Trimming cost V 0 bases and J 3 bases, with 4 bases left between them. This CDR3 is built from 13 residues. Germline CDR1 SEHNR, CDR2 FQNEAQ (reference sequence). The CDR3 DNA is TGTGCCAGCAGCTTAGCCGTAACAGATACGCAGTATTTT. Translating it yields CASSLAVTDTQYF. Combining the CDR3 with reference TRBV7-9 and TRBJ2-3 gives the whole variable domain DTGVSQNPRHKITKRGQNVTFRCDPISEHNRLYWYRQTLGQGPEFLTYFQNEAQLEKSRLLSDRFSAERPKGSFSTLEIQRTEQGDSAMYLCASSLAVTDTQYFGPGTRLTVL.

This chain joins TRBV29-1 and TRBJ2-7, with 7 bases that match TRBD2. Trimming removed 5 bases from V and 5 bases from J; junction bases left unmatched: 9. Germline CDR1 reads SQVTM; CDR2 reads ANQGSEA. This CDR3 has 13 amino acids. DNA of the CDR3: TGCAGCGTTCGAGATGGACTAGTCCACGAGCAGTACTTC. It specifies CSVRDGLVHEQYF.

V and J are TRBV19 and TRBJ1-4; D call uncertain. The CDR3 loop spans 13 amino acids. V dropped 7 bases and J dropped 3 bases, with 9 bases sitting between them. Germline values: CDR1 LNHDA, CDR2 SQIVND (reference sequence). CDR3 in DNA: TGTGCCAGTACAGGTGAACCTAATGAAAAACTGTTTTTT. Translating gives CASTGEPNEKLFF.

The CDR3 loop is CASRGTSGYYEQYF. The CDR3 nucleotides read TGTGCCAGTCGCGGGACTAGCGGGTACTACGAGCAGTACTTC. The chain uses TRBV7-9 and TRBJ2-7; TRBD2 matches at 12 bases. Trimming took 9 bases from V and 3 from J; bases not matched to a gene: 6. The CDR3 has 14 amino acids. CDR1 and CDR2 from the germline V gene are SEHNR and FQNEAQ (reference sequence). Full variable domain (outside the CDR3, taken from reference TRBV7-9 and TRBJ2-7): DTGVSQNPRHKITKRGQNVTFRCDPISEHNRLYWYRQTLGQGPEFLTYFQNEAQLEKSRLLSDRFSAERPKGSFSTLEIQRTEQGDSAMYLCASRGTSGYYEQYFGPGTRLTVT.

This clone was picked up one time. This chain uses TRBV7-2 with TRBJ2-7, with unresolved D. Trimming took off 1 base at V and 4 bases at J, with 5 bases between the two ends. Looked up from germline, CDR1 is SGHTA and CDR2 is FQGNSA. This CDR3 has 12 amino acids. CDR3 loop: CASSLDPYEQYF. Written as DNA, the CDR3 is TGTGCCAGCAGCTTAGATCCTTACGAGCAGTACTTC.

The rearrangement joins TRBV7-9 to TRBJ2-1; D might be TRBD1 (5 bases). With 3 bases removed from V and 7 bases from J, the gap between germline ends came to 7 bases. The CDR3 contains 12 residues. The germline V gene encodes CDR1 SEHNR and CDR2 FQNEAQ (reference sequence). CDR3 residues: CASSFKGNEQFF. The CDR3 nucleotides read TGTGCCAGCAGCTTTAAGGGGAATGAGCAGTTCTTC.

The chain has TRBV27 and TRBJ2-1; D possibly corresponds to TRBD2 (7 bases). CDR1 is MNHEY, CDR2 SMNVEV, per germline (reference sequence). CDR3 length: 15 residues. Deletions cut 0 bases from V and 7 bases from J, with 13 bases between. CDR3 bases: TGTGCCAGCAGTTTATCTAGGGGGGGAGAGAATGAGCAGTTCTTC. Protein: CASSLSRGGENEQFF.

The chain combines TRBV10-3 with TRBJ2-7, with D possibly matching TRBD1 (6 bases). Germline V gene data show CDR1 as ENHRY and CDR2 as SYGVKD. The CDR3 totals 15 residues. Trimming removed 0 bases from V and 4 bases from J, with 13 bases in between. CDR3 amino acids: CAISESTQGGYEQYF. CDR3 DNA: TGTGCCATCAGTGAGTCGACACAGGGTGGTTACGAGCAGTACTTC.